A selection of T cell receptor beta chains follows, all from one sample in a study of response to subunit inactivated influenza vaccine. A single record per CDR3 protein comes from TCRdb applying MiXCR to the RT-PCR reads. The repertoire holds just over 300,000 distinct CDR3 sequences, with about a fifth as singletons. Sequencing was performed on PBMCs from blood, taken less than 22 months after vaccination. These receptors were obtained from a man between 45 and 75 years old who received an inactivated influenza vaccine. Both conserved end residues are part of each CDR3. D genes are given only for firm matches. The size field is filled for only some rows; it gives once, few, many or a size class.

>TRBV6-5|.|.|TRBJ2-3
TGTGCCAGCAGTTACGGGCAGGGGAGGGATACGCAGTATTTT
CASSYGQGRDTQYF
>TRBV5-1|TRBD2|few|TRBJ2-3
TGCGCCAGCAGCTTGGGATTCCAGCGGGGGAGCCCAGATACGCAGTATTTT
CASSLGFQRGSPDTQYF
>TRBV25-1|TRBD2|.|TRBJ2-3
TGTGCCAGCAGTAAGACCCTTACGACTAGCGGGGATACAGATACGCAGTATTTT
CASSKTLTTSGDTDTQYF
>TRBV6-1|TRBD1|.|TRBJ1-2
TGTGCCAGCAGACCTGCGGGACAGAGGAACTATGGCTACACCTTC
CASRPAGQRNYGYTF
>TRBV10-3|.|.|TRBJ2-3
TGTGCCATTCGGGACCCCGGGACAGATACGCAGTATTTT
CAIRDPGTDTQYF
>TRBV10-3|.|few|TRBJ2-3
TGTGCCATCAGCGAGGCTAGCCTGCAGTATTTT
CAISEASLQYF
>TRBV23-1|.|.|TRBJ1-1
TGCGCCTGCCAGCGTAGGCACACTGAAGCTTTCTTT
CACQRRHTEAFF
>TRBV6-5|TRBD1|.|TRBJ2-7
TGTGCCAGCAGTTACGGGCAGGGGGCTTACGAGCAGTACTTC
CASSYGQGAYEQYF
>TRBV5-1|.|.|TRBJ2-3
TGCGCCAGCAGCTTGGGAACGGTGACAGATACGCAGTATTTT
CASSLGTVTDTQYF
>TRBV7-2|.|.|TRBJ2-7
TGTGCCAGCAGCCCGGGGTGGAGCTCCTACGAGCAGTACTTC
CASSPGWSSYEQYF
>TRBV6-2/TRBV6-3|.|many|TRBJ1-2
TGTGCCAGCAGTTACGGGGGATCGGCCTATGGCTACACCTTC
CASSYGGSAYGYTF
>TRBV4-1|.|few|TRBJ1-4
TGCGCCAGCAGCCAAGATTTAGGGGAGGGGGGTTACGAAAAACTGTTTTTT
CASSQDLGEGGYEKLFF
>TRBV7-9|TRBD1|many|TRBJ1-2
TGTGCCAGCAGCTTTACAGGGGGCGCCCACTATGGCTACACCTTC
CASSFTGGAHYGYTF
>TRBV28|.|.|TRBJ1-5
TGTGCCAGCAGACCGCGCCCGATCAATCAGCCCCAGCATTTT
CASRPRPINQPQHF
>TRBV11-2|.|.|TRBJ2-1
TGTGCCAGCAGCACCGGAGCGAGAGGGATCAATGAGCAGTTCTTC
CASSTGARGINEQFF
>TRBV15|TRBD1|.|TRBJ1-5
TGTGCCACCAGCCCCGACAGGGTTAATCAGCCCCAGCATTTT
CATSPDRVNQPQHF
>TRBV6-1|.|few|TRBJ2-3
TGTGCCAGCTCGGGGCTGAGTGGCGATACGCAGTATTTT
CASSGLSGDTQYF
>TRBV6-5|TRBD1|.|TRBJ2-7
TGTGCCAGCAGTTTAAGACAGGGTCAAGGCGAGCAGTACTTC
CASSLRQGQGEQYF
>TRBV24-1|.|.|TRBJ1-5
TGTGCCACCAGTGATCTTGGGAGTACTCAGCCCCAGCATTTT
CATSDLGSTQPQHF
>TRBV10-1|.|.|TRBJ1-1
TGCGCCAGCAGTGGAGGGGCGGGCTGGAACACTGAAGCTTTCTTT
CASSGGAGWNTEAFF
>TRBV28|TRBD2|few|TRBJ2-7
TGTGCCAGCCGTATTGGGGGAGGGAGCTACGAGCAGTACTTC
CASRIGGGSYEQYF
>TRBV11-2|.|few|TRBJ2-2
TGTGCCAGCAGCCCCATTGGGGGGATCAACACCGGGGAGCTGTTTTTT
CASSPIGGINTGELFF
>TRBV19|TRBD1|many|TRBJ1-5
TGTGCCACCTCGGGGACAGGAGTAGGCCAGCCCCAGCATTTT
CATSGTGVGQPQHF
>TRBV20-1|.|.|TRBJ1-1
TGCAGTGCCCGTTGGGAGGGGTGGCCAACTGAAGCTTTCTTT
CSARWEGWPTEAFF
>TRBV20-1|.|.|TRBJ1-1
TGCAGTGCTAGGCCGGGGCCAGGGAACACTGAAGCTTTCTTT
CSARPGPGNTEAFF
>TRBV21-1|.|few|TRBJ1-5
TGTGCCAGCAGCAAAAAGGACAGGGAGCTTGCCAATCAGCCCCAGCATTTT
CASSKKDRELANQPQHF
>TRBV29-1|.|many|TRBJ1-2
TGCAGCGTTGAAGATCAACGTGAAACCTTC
CSVEDQRETF
>TRBV6-1|.|many|TRBJ1-2
TGTGCCAGCAGTGAAGTGGGCGACGGCTACACCTTC
CASSEVGDGYTF
>TRBV29-1|TRBD1|few|TRBJ1-1
TGCAGCGTTGCCGGGACAGACCCTAACACTGAAGCTTTCTTT
CSVAGTDPNTEAFF
>TRBV6-5|.|.|TRBJ1-1
TGTGCCAGCAGTTACTTCCCAGGGTTCACTGAAGCTTTCTTT
CASSYFPGFTEAFF
>TRBV12-3/TRBV12-4|.|.|TRBJ2-2
TGTGCCAGCAGTTTTCGGCAGCGAACCGGGGAGCTGTTTTTT
CASSFRQRTGELFF
>TRBV12-3/TRBV12-4|TRBD2|.|TRBJ2-3
TGTGCCAGCAATTTTGAGCTAGCGGGAGAAAGTACGCAGTATTTT
CASNFELAGESTQYF
>TRBV7-9|.|few|TRBJ1-4
TGTGCCAGCAGCTCACGGATGCTACCTAATGAAAAACTGTTTTTT
CASSSRMLPNEKLFF
>TRBV6-1|TRBD1|many|TRBJ1-4
TGTGCCAGCAGTGGGACAGGTTTTCGTGAAAAACTGTTTTTT
CASSGTGFREKLFF
>TRBV28|.|few|TRBJ2-1
TGTGCCAGCAGTTTACTCCAGGGACCCTACAATGAGCAGTTCTTC
CASSLLQGPYNEQFF
>TRBV12-3/TRBV12-4|.|.|TRBJ1-6
TGTGCCAGCAGTTTAGCGGACAGCTTCTATAATTCACCCCTCCACTTT
CASSLADSFYNSPLHF